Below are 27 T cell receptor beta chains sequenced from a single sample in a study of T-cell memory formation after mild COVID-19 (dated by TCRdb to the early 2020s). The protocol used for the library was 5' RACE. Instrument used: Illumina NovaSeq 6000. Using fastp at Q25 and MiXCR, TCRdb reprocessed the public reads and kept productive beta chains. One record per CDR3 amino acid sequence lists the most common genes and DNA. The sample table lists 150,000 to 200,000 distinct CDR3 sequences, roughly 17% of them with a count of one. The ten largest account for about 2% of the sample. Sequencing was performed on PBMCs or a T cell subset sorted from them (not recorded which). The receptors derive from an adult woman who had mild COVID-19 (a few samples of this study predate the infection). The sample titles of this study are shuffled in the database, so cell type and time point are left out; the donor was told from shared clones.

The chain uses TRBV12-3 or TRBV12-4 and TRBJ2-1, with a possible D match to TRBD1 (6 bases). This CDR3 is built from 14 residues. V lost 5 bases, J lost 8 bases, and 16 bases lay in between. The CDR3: CASSLSTQGYEQFF. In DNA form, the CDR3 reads TGTGCCAGCAGTCTCTCCACACAGGGCTATGAGCAGTTCTTC.

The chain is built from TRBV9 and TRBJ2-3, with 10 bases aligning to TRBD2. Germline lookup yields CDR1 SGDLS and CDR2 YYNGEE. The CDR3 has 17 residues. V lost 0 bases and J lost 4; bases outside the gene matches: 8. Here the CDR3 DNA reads TGTGCCAGCAGCGTAGTGGCGAGCGGGGGGGCCTCAGATACGCAGTATTTT. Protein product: CASSVVASGGASDTQYF.

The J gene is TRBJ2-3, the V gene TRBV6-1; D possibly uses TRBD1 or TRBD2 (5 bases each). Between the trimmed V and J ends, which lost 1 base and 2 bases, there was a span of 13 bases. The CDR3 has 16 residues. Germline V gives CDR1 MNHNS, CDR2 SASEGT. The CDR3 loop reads CASSEVGGLTTDTQYF. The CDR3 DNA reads TGTGCCAGCAGTGAAGTTGGGGGATTAACCACAGATACGCAGTATTTT.

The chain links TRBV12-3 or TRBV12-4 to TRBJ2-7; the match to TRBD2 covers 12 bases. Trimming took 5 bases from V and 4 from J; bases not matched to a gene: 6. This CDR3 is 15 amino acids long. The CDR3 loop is CASSRVLAGGYEQYF. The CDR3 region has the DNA TGTGCCAGCAGTCGCGTTCTAGCGGGGGGGTACGAGCAGTACTTC.

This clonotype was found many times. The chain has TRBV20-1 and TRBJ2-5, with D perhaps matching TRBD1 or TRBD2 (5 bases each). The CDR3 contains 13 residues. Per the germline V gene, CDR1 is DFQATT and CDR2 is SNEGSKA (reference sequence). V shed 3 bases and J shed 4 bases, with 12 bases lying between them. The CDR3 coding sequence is TGCAGTGCTAGCCCGTCTGGGGGAGAGACCCAGTACTTC. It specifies CSASPSGGETQYF.

CDR3 nucleotide sequence: TGTGCCACCAGTGACCCCGTTCCCACGGGGAGTAATGAGCAGTTCTTC. Translation gives CATSDPVPTGSNEQFF. The chain links TRBV24-1 to TRBJ2-1, with a tentative D call TRBD2 (5 bases). Trimming shortened V by 4 bases and J by 7 bases, and 19 bases separated the two germline ends. The CDR3 totals 16 residues. Germline CDR1 reads KGHDR; CDR2 reads SFDVKD.

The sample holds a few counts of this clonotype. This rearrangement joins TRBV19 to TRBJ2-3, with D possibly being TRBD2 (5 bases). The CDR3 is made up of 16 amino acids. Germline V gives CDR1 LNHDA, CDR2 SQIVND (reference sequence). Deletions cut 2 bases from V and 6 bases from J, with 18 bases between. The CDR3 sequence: CASSISPGRTGDTQYF. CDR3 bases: TGTGCCAGTAGTATATCGCCGGGGAGAACCGGCGATACGCAGTATTTT.

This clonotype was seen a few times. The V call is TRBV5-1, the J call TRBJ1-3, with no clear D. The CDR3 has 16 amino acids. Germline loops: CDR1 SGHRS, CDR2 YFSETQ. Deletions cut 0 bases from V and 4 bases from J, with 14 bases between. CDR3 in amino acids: CASSLELEGIGNTIYF. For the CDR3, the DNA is TGCGCCAGCAGCTTGGAGTTAGAGGGAATCGGAAACACCATATATTTT.

CDR3 amino acids: CASSRSEVRDTQYF. The DNA for the CDR3 is TGTGCCAGCAGTCGCTCGGAAGTTAGGGATACGCAGTATTTT. The chain employs TRBV7-9 and TRBJ2-3; D remains unclear. Germline V gene data show CDR1 as SEHNR and CDR2 as FQNEAQ (reference sequence). CDR3 size: 14 residues. V lost 6 bases and J 6 bases, leaving 16 bases between the germline ends.

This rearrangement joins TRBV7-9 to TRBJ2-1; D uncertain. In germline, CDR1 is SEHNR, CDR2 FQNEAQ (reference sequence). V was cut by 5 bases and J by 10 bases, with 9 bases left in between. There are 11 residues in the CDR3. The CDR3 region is CASSIAYEQFF. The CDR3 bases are TGTGCCAGCAGCATCGCATACGAGCAGTTCTTC.

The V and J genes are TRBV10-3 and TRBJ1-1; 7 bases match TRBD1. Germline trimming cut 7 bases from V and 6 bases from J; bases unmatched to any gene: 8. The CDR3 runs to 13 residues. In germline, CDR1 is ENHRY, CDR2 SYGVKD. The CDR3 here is CAITPGGTAEAFF. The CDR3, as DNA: TGTGCCATCACCCCAGGGGGGACCGCTGAAGCTTTCTTT.

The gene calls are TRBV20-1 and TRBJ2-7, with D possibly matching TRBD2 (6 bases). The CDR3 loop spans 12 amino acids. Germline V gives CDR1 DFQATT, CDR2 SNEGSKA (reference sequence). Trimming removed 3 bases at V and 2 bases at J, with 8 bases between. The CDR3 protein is CSASGLPYEQYF. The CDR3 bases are TGCAGTGCTAGCGGACTACCCTACGAGCAGTACTTC.

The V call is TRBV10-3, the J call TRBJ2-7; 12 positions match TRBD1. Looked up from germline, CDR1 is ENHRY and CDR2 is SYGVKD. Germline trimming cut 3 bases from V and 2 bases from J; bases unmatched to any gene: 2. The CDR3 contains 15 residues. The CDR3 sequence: CAISDRDRGPYEQYF. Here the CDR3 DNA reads TGTGCCATCAGTGATAGGGACAGGGGGCCCTACGAGCAGTACTTC.

CDR3 DNA: TGCGCCAGCAGCTATGGGGGACAGGGGTCATCCAAAAACATTCAGTACTTC. Protein sequence: CASSYGGQGSSKNIQYF. This chain joins TRBV5-1 and TRBJ2-4; 10 bases line up with TRBD1. CDR1 SGHRS and CDR2 YFSETQ come from the germline V gene. CDR3 size: 17 residues. Unmatched junction bases numbered 8, after V lost 3 bases and J lost 2 bases.

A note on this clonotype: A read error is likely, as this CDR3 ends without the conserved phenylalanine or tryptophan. The DNA for the CDR3 is TGTGCCAGCAGCTCAACAAAGAGCTCCTATAATTCACCCCTCCACCTT. It is translated as CASSSTKSSYNSPLHL. J is TRBJ1-6 and V is TRBV7-8; D is ambiguous. Trimming removed 4 bases from V and 0 bases from J, with 10 bases in between. Germline loops: CDR1 SGHVS, CDR2 FQNEAQ. The CDR3 extends over 16 amino acids.

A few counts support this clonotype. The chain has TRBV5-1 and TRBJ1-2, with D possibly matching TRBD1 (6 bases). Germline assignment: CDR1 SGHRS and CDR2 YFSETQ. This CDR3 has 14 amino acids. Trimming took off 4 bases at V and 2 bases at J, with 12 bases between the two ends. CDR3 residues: CASSPQRGNYGYTF. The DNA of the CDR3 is TGCGCCAGCAGCCCCCAAAGGGGGAACTATGGCTACACCTTC.

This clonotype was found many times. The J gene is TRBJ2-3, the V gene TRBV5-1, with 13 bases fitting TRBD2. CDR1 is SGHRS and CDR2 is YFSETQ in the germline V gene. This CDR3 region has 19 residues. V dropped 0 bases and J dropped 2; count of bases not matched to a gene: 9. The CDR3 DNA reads TGCGCCAGCAGCTTGGTTCAACGCGGACTAGCGGGGGACACAGATACGCAGTATTTT. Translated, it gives CASSLVQRGLAGDTDTQYF.

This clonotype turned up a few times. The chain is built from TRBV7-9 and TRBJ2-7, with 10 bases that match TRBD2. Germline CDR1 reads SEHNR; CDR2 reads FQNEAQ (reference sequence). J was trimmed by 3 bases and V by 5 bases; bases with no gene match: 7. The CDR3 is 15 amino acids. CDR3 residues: CASSPGLASGYEQYF. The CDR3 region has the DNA TGTGCCAGCAGCCCGGGACTAGCGTCGGGCTACGAGCAGTACTTC.

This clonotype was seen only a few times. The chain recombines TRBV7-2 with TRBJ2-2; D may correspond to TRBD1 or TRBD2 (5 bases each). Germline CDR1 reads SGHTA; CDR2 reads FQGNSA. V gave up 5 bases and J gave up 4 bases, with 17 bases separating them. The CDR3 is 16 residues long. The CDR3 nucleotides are TGTGCCAGCAGCCTGGGGACGCCGGGCGGCACCGGGGAGCTGTTTTTT. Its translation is CASSLGTPGGTGELFF.

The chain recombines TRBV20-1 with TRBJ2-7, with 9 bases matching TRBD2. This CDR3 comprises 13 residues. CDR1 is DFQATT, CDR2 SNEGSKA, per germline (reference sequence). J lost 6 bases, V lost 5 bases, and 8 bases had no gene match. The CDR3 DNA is TGCAGTGCTGGGATAGCGGGAGACAGCGAGCAGTACTTC. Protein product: CSAGIAGDSEQYF.

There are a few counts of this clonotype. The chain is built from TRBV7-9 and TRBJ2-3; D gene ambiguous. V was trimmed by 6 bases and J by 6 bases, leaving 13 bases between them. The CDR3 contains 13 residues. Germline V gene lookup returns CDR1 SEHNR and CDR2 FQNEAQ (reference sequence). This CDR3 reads CASSLYTPDTQYF. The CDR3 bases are TGTGCCAGCAGTCTATACACCCCCGATACGCAGTATTTT.

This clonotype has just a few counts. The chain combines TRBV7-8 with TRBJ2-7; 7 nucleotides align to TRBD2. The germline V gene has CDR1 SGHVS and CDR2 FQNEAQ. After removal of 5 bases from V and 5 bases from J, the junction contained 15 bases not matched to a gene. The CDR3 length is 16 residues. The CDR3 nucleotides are TGTGCCAGCAGCCGTCGTGGGGAGGGCCTCCGGAACGAGCAGTACTTC. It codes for CASSRRGEGLRNEQYF.

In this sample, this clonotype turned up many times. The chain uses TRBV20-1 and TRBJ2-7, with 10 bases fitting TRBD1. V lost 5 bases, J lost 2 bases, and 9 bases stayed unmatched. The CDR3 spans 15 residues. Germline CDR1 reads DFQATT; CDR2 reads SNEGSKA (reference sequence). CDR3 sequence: CSASDRDRGTYEQYF. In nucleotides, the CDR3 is TGCAGTGCTTCCGACCGGGACAGGGGAACCTACGAGCAGTACTTC.

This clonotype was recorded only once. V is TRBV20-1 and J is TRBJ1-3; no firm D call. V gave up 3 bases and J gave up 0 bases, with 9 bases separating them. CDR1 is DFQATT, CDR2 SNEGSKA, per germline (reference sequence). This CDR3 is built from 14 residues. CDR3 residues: CSASRDSSGNTIYF. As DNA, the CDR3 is TGCAGTGCTAGTAGGGATTCCTCTGGAAACACCATATATTTT.

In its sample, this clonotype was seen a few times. CDR3 sequence: CASSSSRRVRGEDTGELFF. The CDR3 DNA reads as TGCGCCAGCAGTTCATCACGCCGGGTCCGGGGCGAGGACACCGGGGAGCTGTTTTTT. The chain is built from TRBV5-1 and TRBJ2-2; D is possibly TRBD1 or TRBD2 (5 bases each). V was cut by 5 bases and J by 3 bases, with 26 bases left in between. This CDR3 region has 19 residues. CDR1 and CDR2 (germline): SGHRS, YFSETQ.

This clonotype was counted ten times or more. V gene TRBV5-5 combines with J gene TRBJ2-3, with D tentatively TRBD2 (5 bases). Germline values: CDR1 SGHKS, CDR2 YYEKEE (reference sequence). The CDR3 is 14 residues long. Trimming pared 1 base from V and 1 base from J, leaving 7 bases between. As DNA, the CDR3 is TGTGCCAGCAGCTTGAGGCGGGGCACAGATACGCAGTATTTT. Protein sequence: CASSLRRGTDTQYF.

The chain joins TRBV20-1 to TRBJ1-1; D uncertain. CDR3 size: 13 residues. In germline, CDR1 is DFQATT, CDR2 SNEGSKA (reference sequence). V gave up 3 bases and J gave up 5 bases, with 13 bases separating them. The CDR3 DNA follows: TGCAGTGCTAGGGTCGGAATCGGGACTGAAGCTTTCTTT. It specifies CSARVGIGTEAFF.